Listed here are 4 T cell receptor beta chains from one sample, sequenced in a study of blood T cell repertoires in COVID-19. TCRdb's copy holds only in-frame clones and misses some; the assay was immunoSEQ multiplex PCR. The sample carries some 42,000 clones, around nine tenths recorded once. Sequenced material: peripheral blood. The receptors were gathered from a human donor in a cohort sampled during active COVID-19.

The chain combines TRBV6-5 with TRBJ2-3; D perhaps matches TRBD2 (6 bases). This CDR3 spans 13 amino acids. V gave up 2 bases and J gave up 5 bases, with 8 bases separating them. Germline-derived CDR1 and CDR2 are MNHEY and SVGAGI. The CDR3 region is CASSYLGGDTQYF. The CDR3 region has the DNA TGTGCCAGCAGTTACCTGGGGGGAGATACGCAGTATTTT.

This chain connects TRBV7-9 to TRBJ1-2, with D possibly matching TRBD1 (5 bases). Germline CDR1 is SEHNR and CDR2 is FQNEAQ (reference sequence). The V end lost 4 bases, the J end lost 3 bases, and 9 bases lay between the germline ends. This CDR3 is 13 amino acids long. CDR3 bases: TGTGCCAGCAGCTCCGACAGCGACTATGGCTACACCTTC. Amino acids: CASSSDSDYGYTF.

Of note for this clone: One junction end disagrees with the germline gene, perhaps due to a read error. V is TRBV30 and J is TRBJ2-2; TRBD2 aligns across 8 bases. CDR3 length: 17 residues. Germline CDR1 reads GTSNPN; CDR2 reads SVGIG (reference sequence). CDR3 DNA sequence: TGTGCCTGGAGTGGGGATAGCGGGGACCGGGACACCGGGAAGCTGTTTTTT. It is translated as CAWSGDSGDRDTGKLFF. The full variable domain, rest sourced from reference TRBV30 and TRBJ2-2, is SQTIHQWPATLVQPVGSPLSLECTVEGTSNPNLYWYRQAAGRGLQLLFYSVGIGQISSEVPQNLSASRPQDRQFILSSKKLLLSDSGFYLCAWSGDSGDRDTGKLFFGEGSRLTVL.

V usage is TRBV25-1 and J usage is TRBJ2-7, with a tentative D call TRBD2 (5 bases). CDR1 and CDR2 from the germline V gene are MGHDK and SYGVNS. This CDR3 is built from 12 residues. Trimming took off 4 bases at V and 3 bases at J, with 7 bases between the two ends. The CDR3 protein is CASSGEIYEQYF. As DNA, the CDR3 is TGTGCCAGCAGTGGGGAGATCTACGAGCAGTACTTC.